These T cell receptor beta chains were read from a single sample in a study of beta chain features in type 1 diabetes. Repertoires were generated with immunoSEQ multiplex PCR, while TCRdb's copy carries only in-frame clones and drops some. Of 200,000 to 300,000 clones detected, approximately 10% appear once; the ten largest clones hold more than 0.015%. The specimen sequenced was naive CD4+ T cells from blood. The receptors come from a man aged 25-45 years with type 1 diabetes. The CDR3 runs from the conserved cysteine through the conserved F or W. A D gene is named only where the DNA matches it firmly. Size tells how often a clone was seen (once, few, many) or the class of an expanded clone, and some rows leave it out.

>TRBV7-2|few|TRBD1|TRBJ1-1|15
TGTGCCAGCAGCCAAACAGGGGTCTTGAACACTGAAGCTTTCTTT
CASSQTGVLNTEAFF
>TRBV11-2|NA|NA|TRBJ1-3|15
TGTGCCAGCAGCTTAGATACGACTTCTGGAAACACCATATATTTT
CASSLDTTSGNTIYF
>TRBV5-1|NA|NA|TRBJ2-6|17
TGCGCCAGCAGCTTGGTACAGGCCCGCTCTGGGGCCAACGTCCTGACTTTC
CASSLVQARSGANVLTF
>TRBV5-4|NA|TRBD2|TRBJ2-7|15
TGTGCCAGCAGCTCGGGGGGTGGCCTTACCTACGAGCAGTACTTC
CASSSGGGLTYEQYF
>TRBV14|few|TRBD2|TRBJ2-1|15
TGTGCCAGCAGCCTTGGGACTAGCGGGGGGAGCGAGCAGTTCTTC
CASSLGTSGGSEQFF
>TRBV25-1|NA|NA|TRBJ2-7|15
TGTGCCAGCAGTGAATTCACAGGCCAAGGGGGCGAGCAGTACTTC
CASSEFTGQGGEQYF
>TRBV5-4|NA|NA|TRBJ2-1|13
TGTGCCAGCAGCTTGGATGGAGTGAGGGAGCAGTTCTTC
CASSLDGVREQFF
>TRBV23-1|few|NA|TRBJ1-3|11
TGCGCCGCATCTCCTGCGGACACCATATATTTT
CAASPADTIYF
>TRBV9|few|NA|TRBJ1-1|13
TGTGCCAGCAGCGGAGGGTTGAACACTGAAGCTTTCTTT
CASSGGLNTEAFF
>TRBV13|few|NA|TRBJ2-1|17
TGTGCCAGCAGCTTAAATCACCAGGGCGGTTCCTACAATGAGCAGTTCTTC
CASSLNHQGGSYNEQFF
>TRBV5-4|NA|NA|TRBJ2-5|12
TGTGCCAGCAGCCCAGGAAAAGAGACCCAGTACTTC
CASSPGKETQYF
>TRBV5-1|few|TRBD2|TRBJ2-5|16
TGCGCCAGCAGCACCGCTAGCGGGGGGTTCCAAGAGACCCAGTACTTC
CASSTASGGFQETQYF
>TRBV6-1|few|TRBD1|TRBJ2-1|15
TGTGCCAGCAGAGGATGGGGACAGGGATTGAATGAGCAGTTCTTC
CASRGWGQGLNEQFF
>TRBV4-2|NA|NA|TRBJ1-2|15
TGTGCCAGCAGCCAAGATTGGGAGATTTCCTATGGCTACACCTTC
CASSQDWEISYGYTF
>TRBV19|NA|NA|TRBJ1-6|18
TGTGCCAGTAGTTCCCAACAGGGAACGCGCTCCTATAATTCACCCCTCCACTTT
CASSSQQGTRSYNSPLHF
>TRBV4-1|NA|TRBD2|TRBJ2-1|18
TGCGCCAGCAGCCAAGATTCGGCTAGCGGGGGGGAAAGGGGTGAGCAGTTCTTC
CASSQDSASGGERGEQFF
>TRBV18|few|NA|TRBJ1-3|14
TGTGCCACGGCTGGACAGTTCTCTGGAAACACCATATATTTT
CATAGQFSGNTIYF
>TRBV18|few|TRBD1|TRBJ1-1|17
TGTGCCAGCTCACCCACGTCTCTGAGACAGGGGATTAGTGAAGCTTTCTTT
CASSPTSLRQGISEAFF
>TRBV5-1|few|NA|TRBJ2-2|14
TGCGCCAGCAGCAGTTCGCGGCCCACCGGGGAGCTGTTTTTT
CASSSSRPTGELFF
>TRBV27|NA|NA|TRBJ2-7|16
TGTGCCAGCAGTTTAATTCCCCCCCCAGGACACGGGCTAACAGCGTTC
CASSLIPPPGHGLTAF